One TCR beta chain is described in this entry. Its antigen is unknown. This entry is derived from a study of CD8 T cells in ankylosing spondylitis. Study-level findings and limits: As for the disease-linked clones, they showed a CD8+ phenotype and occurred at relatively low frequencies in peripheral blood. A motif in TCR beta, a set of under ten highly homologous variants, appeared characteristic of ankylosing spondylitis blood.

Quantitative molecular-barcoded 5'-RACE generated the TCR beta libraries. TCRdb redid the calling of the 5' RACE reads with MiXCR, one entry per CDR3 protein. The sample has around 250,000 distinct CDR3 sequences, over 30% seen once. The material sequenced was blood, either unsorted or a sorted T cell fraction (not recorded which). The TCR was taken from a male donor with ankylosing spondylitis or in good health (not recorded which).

The CDR3 loop is CASSVGGAFQPQHF. CDR3 nucleotides: TGTGCCAGCAGCGTAGGGGGGGCGTTCCAGCCCCAGCATTTT. The chain carries TRBV9 and TRBJ1-5, with a weak D call TRBD1 (6 bases). V lost 0 bases and J lost 7, with 11 bases in between. Germline V CDR1 and CDR2: SGDLS, YYNGEE. The length of the CDR3 is 14 residues.